These 27 T cell receptor beta chains share one sample of origin, sequenced in a study of CD8 T cells in Susac syndrome. Random hexamers were used to reverse transcribe the RNA input (about 0.5 to 1 ug). From the immunoSEQ multiplex PCR reads, TCRdb called clonotypes with MiXCR, one entry per CDR3 protein. The sample holds roughly 200,000 distinct CDR3 sequences, about 94% seen once. Sequenced: CD4+ T cells from PBMCs. The source is a human donor in good health.

J is TRBJ2-1 and V is TRBV20-1, with 7 nucleotides matching TRBD2. Germline assignment: CDR1 DFQATT and CDR2 SNEGSKA (reference sequence). This CDR3 region has 13 residues. The V gene end was trimmed by 3 bases and the J gene end by 7 bases; junction bases not matched to a gene: 6. CDR3 sequence: CSASGSAGNEQFF. CDR3 bases: TGCAGTGCTAGTGGTTCAGCGGGAAATGAGCAGTTCTTC.

The chain joins TRBV5-1 to TRBJ2-1, with D perhaps matching TRBD2 (6 bases). The CDR3 has 12 amino acids. The germline V and J ends were trimmed by 5 bases and 5 bases, with 8 bases remaining between them. Germline V gives CDR1 SGHRS, CDR2 YFSETQ. The CDR3 DNA reads TGCGCCAGCAGTCGGGAGCACAATGAGCAGTTCTTC. Protein: CASSREHNEQFF.

The chain carries TRBV11-3 and TRBJ2-3; TRBD2 matches 8 bases. Unmatched junction bases numbered 7, after V lost 6 bases and J lost 2 bases. The CDR3 spans 15 residues. Germline values: CDR1 SGHNT, CDR2 YENEEA. The CDR3 sequence is CASSPGTSNTDTQYF. The CDR3 nucleotides read TGTGCCAGCAGTCCCGGGACTAGTAACACAGATACGCAGTATTTT.

This clonotype was recorded once. V is TRBV29-1 and J is TRBJ2-1; TRBD2 matches at 12 bases. The CDR3 has 15 residues. From germline, CDR1 is SQVTM and CDR2 ANQGSEA. The J segment lost 6 bases and the V segment lost 6 bases, leaving 9 bases of the junction unmatched. The CDR3 DNA follows: TGCAGCGTCCCCGTTGCTAGCGGGAGGGTCAATGAGCAGTTCTTC. It specifies CSVPVASGRVNEQFF.

The chain joins TRBV5-6 to TRBJ2-5; D uncertain. The CDR3 totals 14 residues. Trimming took 0 bases from V and 5 from J, leaving 11 bases between them. Germline CDR1 SGHDT, CDR2 YYEEEE. The CDR3 region has the DNA TGTGCCAGCAGCTTGGTGGCGGTTAGGGAGACCCAGTACTTC. Residues: CASSLVAVRETQYF.

The chain employs TRBV19 and TRBJ1-2; TRBD1 aligns across 7 bases. The germline CDR1 and CDR2 sequences are LNHDA and SQIVND (reference sequence). V trimming: 8 bases; J trimming: 4 bases; junction bases outside the gene matches: 10. The CDR3 length is 14 residues. The CDR3 DNA reads TGTGCCAGTGAGAGTCGGACAGGATTCTATGGCTACACCTTC. The encoded protein is CASESRTGFYGYTF.

The V gene is TRBV29-1, the J gene TRBJ1-2; 8 bases are a match to TRBD1. V lost 7 bases, J lost 3 bases, and 10 bases stayed unmatched. CDR3 size: 14 residues. The germline V gene encodes CDR1 SQVTM and CDR2 ANQGSEA. The CDR3 DNA follows: TGCAGCGCCCAGGGGGCAGGGGAGGACTATGGCTACACCTTC. This sequence encodes CSAQGAGEDYGYTF. The entire variable domain, with the rest obtained from reference TRBV29-1 and TRBJ1-2, is as follows: SAVISQKPSRDICQRGTSLTIQCQVDSQVTMMFWYRQQPGQSLTLIATANQGSEATYESGFVIDKFPISRPNLTFSTLTVSNMSPEDSSIYLCSAQGAGEDYGYTFGSGTRLTVV.

The V and J genes are TRBV21-1 and TRBJ2-7; the tabulated D call, TRBD1, remains unverified against the DNA. TRBV21-1 is described as a pseudogene. The CDR3 runs to 10 residues. The chain's CDR3 is CASSGTGGYF. In DNA form, the CDR3 reads TGTGCCAGCAGCGGGACAGGGGGGTACTTC.

This sequence joins TRBV7-8 and TRBJ1-1; no clear D. This CDR3 is built from 11 residues. Germline lookup yields CDR1 SGHVS and CDR2 FQNEAQ. V shed 6 bases and J shed 7 bases, with 9 bases lying between them. The chain's CDR3 is CASRLGGEAFF. DNA of the CDR3: TGTGCCAGCAGATTGGGAGGTGAAGCTTTCTTT.

V gene TRBV29-1 combines with J gene TRBJ2-1, with 11 bases identical to TRBD1. V dropped 7 bases and J dropped 4; count of bases not matched to a gene: 3. Germline assignment: CDR1 SQVTM and CDR2 ANQGSEA. The CDR3 consists of 13 residues. Here the CDR3 reads CSGGQGVYNEQFF. The CDR3, as DNA: TGCAGCGGGGGACAGGGGGTTTACAATGAGCAGTTCTTC.

This rearrangement joins TRBV6-2 or TRBV6-3 to TRBJ1-5, with no clear D. The germline V and J ends were trimmed by 2 bases and 1 base, with 6 bases remaining between them. Germline CDR1 reads MNHEY; CDR2 reads SVGEGT. The CDR3 spans 14 residues. CDR3 region: CASSYGLSNQPQHF. Written as DNA, the CDR3 is TGTGCCAGCAGTTACGGTTTGAGCAATCAGCCCCAGCATTTT.

This clonotype appeared once. This sequence joins TRBV20-1 and TRBJ2-2; 10 positions match TRBD1. This CDR3 comprises 16 residues. The V gene's germline CDR1 is DFQATT and CDR2 SNEGSKA (reference sequence). Trimming cost V 6 bases and J 6 bases; bases outside gene matches: 13. CDR3 sequence reads: CSAFSDRGVGAGELFF. The CDR3 nucleotides are TGCAGTGCCTTCTCGGACAGGGGGGTAGGAGCCGGGGAGCTGTTTTTT.

The table lists this clonotype with a count of one. The chain combines TRBV29-1 with TRBJ2-3, with TRBD2 matching over 8 bases. Germline CDR1 SQVTM, CDR2 ANQGSEA. V gave up 6 bases and J gave up 8 bases; unmatched junction bases: 13. This CDR3 contains 14 residues. The CDR3 region has the DNA TGCAGCGTGGCCTTCGGGAGGGGCCGCGGTACGCAGTATTTT. Its protein is CSVAFGRGRGTQYF.

V gene TRBV24-1 combines with J gene TRBJ2-1, with 7 bases identical to TRBD1. CDR1 is KGHDR and CDR2 is SFDVKD in the germline V gene. The CDR3 runs 16 residues. V gave up 5 bases and J gave up 0 bases; unmatched junction bases: 6. In nucleotides, the CDR3 is TGTGCCACCAGTGGCCCCGACAGGGACTCCTACAATGAGCAGTTCTTC. It translates to CATSGPDRDSYNEQFF.

V usage is TRBV6-5 and J usage is TRBJ1-4, with TRBD1 matching over 7 bases. The V gene's germline CDR1 is MNHEY and CDR2 SVGAGI. Unmatched junction bases numbered 7, after V lost 4 bases and J lost 8 bases. This CDR3 spans 14 amino acids. The chain's CDR3 is CASSLEGAREKLFF. In DNA, the CDR3 is TGTGCCAGCAGTTTGGAGGGGGCACGGGAAAAACTGTTTTTT.

This chain joins TRBV3-1 and TRBJ2-7, with TRBD2 as a possible D gene (6 bases). Germline V gives CDR1 LGHDT, CDR2 YNNKEL (reference sequence). There are 15 residues in the CDR3. V lost 1 base to trimming and J lost 2 bases, with 12 bases between them. In DNA, the CDR3 is TGTGCCAGCAGCCAAGTTGCGGAGGGGACCTACGAGCAGTACTTC. It codes for CASSQVAEGTYEQYF.

Here the CDR3 DNA reads TGTGCCTGGACCCTCGGGACTCCGTCCGGGGTGTACTTC. Translation: CAWTLGTPSGVYF. V and J are TRBV30 and TRBJ2-7; TRBD2 is a possible D gene (6 bases). This CDR3 has 13 residues. Germline values: CDR1 GTSNPN, CDR2 SVGIG (reference sequence). V was cut by 4 bases and J by 12 bases, with 22 bases left in between.

The CDR3 loop reads CASSLESTGELFF. CDR3 sequence (DNA): TGCGCCAGCAGCTTAGAGAGCACCGGGGAGCTGTTTTTT. The rearrangement joins TRBV5-1 to TRBJ2-2; D remains ambiguous. Trimming stripped 2 bases from V and 4 bases from J, with 6 bases between. Germline V CDR1 and CDR2: SGHRS, YFSETQ. The CDR3 totals 13 residues.

This clonotype was recorded once. J is TRBJ2-1 and V is TRBV6-2 or TRBV6-3; the match to TRBD2 covers 10 bases. The junction had 5 bases not matched to a gene; V was cut back by 6 bases and J by 9 bases. The CDR3 contains 13 residues. CDR1 MNHEY and CDR2 SVGEGT come from the germline V gene. The CDR3: CASRPASGSEQFF. The DNA of the CDR3 is TGTGCCAGCAGACCCGCTAGCGGGAGTGAGCAGTTCTTC.

The gene calls are TRBV3-1 and TRBJ1-1, with 8 bases fitting TRBD1. This CDR3 spans 14 amino acids. V lost 0 bases to trimming and J lost 7 bases; unmatched junction nucleotides: 4. Germline V CDR1 and CDR2: LGHDT, YNNKEL (reference sequence). The CDR3 nucleotides read TGTGCCAGCAGCCAAGACGGGACAGGCCTTGAAGCTTTCTTT. Protein sequence: CASSQDGTGLEAFF.

V is TRBV29-1 and J is TRBJ2-3, with 13 bases fitting TRBD2. Per the germline V gene, CDR1 is SQVTM and CDR2 is ANQGSEA. The CDR3 totals 14 residues. Losses at the gene ends were 5 bases for V and 6 bases for J; bases not matched to a gene: 5. CDR3 nucleotide sequence: TGCAGCGTTTCGGGACTAGCGGGATCTGATACGCAGTATTTT. It translates to CSVSGLAGSDTQYF.

This clonotype has a handful of counts. This chain joins TRBV19 and TRBJ2-7, with 7 positions matching TRBD1. The CDR3 loop spans 13 amino acids. Germline CDR1 is LNHDA and CDR2 is SQIVND (reference sequence). The V segment lost 6 bases and the J segment 4 bases; nucleotides outside the gene matches: 6. The CDR3 coding sequence is TGTGCCAGTAGAAGACAGGGTGGATACGAGCAGTACTTC. It yields the protein CASRRQGGYEQYF.

This sequence joins TRBV6-2 or TRBV6-3 and TRBJ2-7; TRBD1 aligns across 11 bases. This CDR3 is built from 14 residues. CDR1 and CDR2 from the germline V gene are MNHEY and SVGEGT. The ends lost 5 bases at V and 3 bases at J; junction bases unmatched: 3. The CDR3 coding sequence is TGTGCCAGCAGTGGAGGGACAGGGGGCTACGAGCAGTACTTC. It yields the protein CASSGGTGGYEQYF.

This chain joins TRBV3-1 and TRBJ2-7; D possibly corresponds to TRBD2 (6 bases). V dropped 1 base and J dropped 3 bases, with 16 bases sitting between them. Germline CDR1 is LGHDT and CDR2 is YNNKEL (reference sequence). The CDR3 extends over 16 amino acids. DNA for the CDR3: TGTGCCAGCAGCCAAGCTGCGGGACGGGCTTACTACGAGCAGTACTTC. Encoded protein: CASSQAAGRAYYEQYF.

The chain combines TRBV18 with TRBJ1-2, with 7 bases identical to TRBD1. Germline V gene sequence: CDR1 KGHSH, CDR2 LQKENI. This CDR3 is 15 amino acids long. Germline trimming cut 4 bases from V and 2 bases from J; bases unmatched to any gene: 7. The CDR3 nucleotides read TGTGCCAGCTCACTCGGGACGACAGGGAACTATGGCTACACCTTC. Translation: CASSLGTTGNYGYTF.

This sequence joins TRBV7-2 and TRBJ2-5, with TRBD2 identical over 16 bases. The CDR3 spans 17 residues. CDR1 is SGHTA and CDR2 is FQGNSA in the germline V gene. The V gene end was trimmed by 5 bases and the J gene end by 4 bases; junction bases not matched to a gene: 7. The CDR3 DNA is TGTGCCAGCAGCCCGGGGACTAGCGGGAGGGCCCGAGAGACCCAGTACTTC. It specifies CASSPGTSGRARETQYF.

CDR3 in DNA: TGTGCCAGCAGCCAGAACCCGCGCGGGAGCGATGGCTACACCTTC. Translation gives CASSQNPRGSDGYTF. The V gene is TRBV3-1, the J gene TRBJ1-2; unclear D gene. The ends were cut back, 3 bases at V and 6 bases at J, with 17 bases in the middle. This CDR3 is built from 15 residues. The V gene's germline CDR1 is LGHDT and CDR2 YNNKEL (reference sequence).